Each of the 15 T cell receptor beta chains below was sequenced from the same sample in a study of control samples from healthy donors and cancer patients (dated by TCRdb to the early 2020s). The method behind the library was the immunoSEQ multiplex PCR assay. TCRdb holds this immuneACCESS table with in-frame rearrangements only. Some clones are missing; in checked studies, unresolved V genes explain under half, and the rest has no known cause. This sample holds fewer than 200,000 clones; about 90% were observed only once. Approximately 4.9% of the sample is in the top ten clones. Material: blood. Source of these receptors: a woman in her twenties or thirties in good health.

The gene calls are TRBV4-1 and TRBJ2-1; D could derive from TRBD1 or TRBD2 (5 bases each). The germline V and J ends were trimmed by 2 bases and 8 bases, with 7 bases remaining between them. Germline V gene lookup returns CDR1 MGHRA and CDR2 YSYEKL. The CDR3 spans 12 residues. In DNA, the CDR3 is TGCGCCAGCAGCCAACAGGGACATGAGCAGTTCTTC. Translation: CASSQQGHEQFF.

The chain links TRBV6-5 to TRBJ1-1; 11 nucleotides align to TRBD1. The CDR3 has 15 amino acids. J lost 4 bases, V lost 0 bases, and 1 base had no gene match. The germline gives CDR1 MNHEY, CDR2 SVGAGI. This chain's CDR3 is CASSYSGTGGTEAFF. CDR3 DNA: TGTGCCAGCAGTTACTCCGGGACAGGGGGCACTGAAGCTTTCTTT.

V is TRBV7-2 and J is TRBJ2-1; D unclear. Germline V gene lookup returns CDR1 SGHTA and CDR2 FQGNSA. The CDR3 contains 12 residues. V lost 3 bases and J 6 bases, leaving 6 bases between the germline ends. The CDR3 spells CASSLRPNEQFF. CDR3 sequence (DNA): TGTGCCAGCAGCTTGAGACCCAATGAGCAGTTCTTC.

The chain combines TRBV5-6 with TRBJ1-2; TRBD1 agrees at 8 bases. The trim removed 0 bases at V and 2 bases at J, leaving 9 bases unmatched. CDR1 is SGHDT and CDR2 is YYEEEE in the germline V gene. CDR3 length: 17 amino acids. CDR3 bases: TGTGCCAGCAGCTTGGCCCAGGGGGCGATAGGAAACTATGGCTACACCTTC. This gives the protein CASSLAQGAIGNYGYTF.

This clone has a handful of counts. The rearrangement joins TRBV7-2 to TRBJ2-5; D possibly corresponds to TRBD2 (6 bases). Germline V lookup: CDR1 SGHTA, CDR2 FQGNSA. Trimming took off 2 bases at V and 9 bases at J, with 16 bases between the two ends. The CDR3 has 14 residues. In DNA, the CDR3 is TGTGCCAGCAGCTTACGGGGGTCCGCGAAGGCCCAGTACTTC. It codes for CASSLRGSAKAQYF.

The rearrangement joins TRBV19 to TRBJ2-2; the D is unclear. CDR1 is LNHDA and CDR2 is SQIVND in the germline V gene (reference sequence). The V end lost 1 base, the J end lost 5 bases, and 5 bases lay between the germline ends. This CDR3 contains 13 residues. CDR3 protein: CASSIGGTGELFF. The CDR3 DNA is TGTGCCAGTAGTATAGGGGGTACCGGGGAGCTGTTTTTT.

The V and J genes are TRBV20-1 and TRBJ2-1; no firm D call. V lost 3 bases to trimming and J lost 4 bases, with 7 bases between them. This CDR3 region has 12 residues. Germline V gene data show CDR1 as DFQATT and CDR2 as SNEGSKA (reference sequence). In nucleotides, the CDR3 is TGCAGTGCTAGTACTCTATACAATGAGCAGTTCTTC. This codes for CSASTLYNEQFF.

The chain combines TRBV7-9 with TRBJ1-1; D is ambiguous. Per the germline V gene, CDR1 is SEHNR and CDR2 is FQNEAQ (reference sequence). Trimming took off 5 bases at V and 3 bases at J, with 13 bases between the two ends. This CDR3 has 14 amino acids. CDR3 DNA sequence: TGTGCCAGCAGCCCCCCCGGCCGGGACACTGAAGCTTTCTTT. Translation: CASSPPGRDTEAFF.

The chain recombines TRBV24-1 with TRBJ1-5; D unclear. The CDR3 covers 11 residues. V was trimmed by 9 bases and J by 6 bases, leaving 8 bases between them. CDR1 is KGHDR, CDR2 SFDVKD, per germline. CDR3 loop: CATGSSQPQHF. The DNA for the CDR3 is TGTGCCACCGGCTCAAGTCAGCCCCAGCATTTT.

The chain is built from TRBV7-8 and TRBJ2-1, with 7 bases aligning to TRBD1. In germline, CDR1 is SGHVS, CDR2 FQNEAQ. With V trimmed by 3 bases and J by 1 base, 6 bases remained unmatched. The CDR3 contains 16 residues. CDR3: CASSFTGQRSYNEQFF. The CDR3 DNA follows: TGTGCCAGCAGCTTCACGGGACAGAGATCCTACAATGAGCAGTTCTTC. The full variable domain, in which reference TRBV7-8 and TRBJ2-1 provide the parts outside the CDR3, is GAGVSQSPRYKVAKRGQDVALRCDPISGHVSLFWYQQALGQGPEFLTYFQNEAQLDKSGLPSDRFFAERPEGSVSTLKIQRTQQEDSAVYLCASSFTGQRSYNEQFFGPGTRLTVL.

In this sample, this clone turned up once. V usage is TRBV4-1 and J usage is TRBJ2-1, with D uncertain. Germline values: CDR1 MGHRA, CDR2 YSYEKL. This CDR3 contains 17 residues. V gave up 3 bases and J gave up 0 bases, with 15 bases separating them. The CDR3 sequence: CASSQAAPYSSYNEQFF. The CDR3 nucleotides are TGCGCCAGCAGCCAGGCTGCCCCTTATAGCTCCTACAATGAGCAGTTCTTC.

In this sample, this clone turned up a few times. V is TRBV10-3 and J is TRBJ2-6; D might be TRBD1 (5 bases). The length of the CDR3 is 16 residues. Trimming left V 4 bases short and J 4 bases short, with 14 bases between. Germline loops: CDR1 ENHRY, CDR2 SYGVKD. The chain's CDR3 is CAISVRQGSGANVLTF. CDR3 DNA: TGTGCCATCAGTGTTCGGCAGGGCTCCGGGGCCAACGTCCTGACTTTC.

The rearrangement links TRBV24-1 to TRBJ2-3; 9 bases line up with TRBD2. Germline CDR1 KGHDR, CDR2 SFDVKD. The V segment lost 9 bases and the J segment 2 bases; nucleotides outside the gene matches: 8. The CDR3 is 15 amino acids. CDR3 coding DNA: TGTGCCACCCCGGGGAGCGGGAGGTTCACAGATACGCAGTATTTT. Its translation is CATPGSGRFTDTQYF.

V and J are TRBV19 and TRBJ2-7; possible D gene TRBD1, 5 bases. The CDR3 covers 13 residues. The germline CDR1 and CDR2 sequences are LNHDA and SQIVND (reference sequence). V dropped 1 base and J dropped 5 bases, with 9 bases sitting between them. The DNA of the CDR3 is TGTGCCAGTAGTATAGGGCAGGGCGACGAGCAGTACGTC. Translating gives CASSIGQGDEQYV.

The chain has TRBV7-6 and TRBJ1-5; D may be TRBD1 (6 bases). The germline V gene has CDR1 SGHVS and CDR2 FNYEAQ. The V end lost 2 bases, the J end lost 4 bases, and 12 bases lay between the germline ends. The CDR3 has 15 amino acids. Written as DNA, the CDR3 is TGTGCCAGCAGCTTATCTCAGGGGCTTAATCAGCCCCAGCATTTT. Encoded protein: CASSLSQGLNQPQHF.